A selection of T cell receptor beta chains follows, all from one sample in a study of blood T cell repertoires in COVID-19. Produced via immunoSEQ multiplex PCR; TCRdb's table is partial and in-frame only. This sample has about 150,000 clones, with roughly nine tenths found just once. The material sequenced was peripheral blood. The origin of the receptors is a woman between 55 and 75 years old with active COVID-19. The CDR3 runs from the conserved cysteine through the conserved F or W. The D gene is left open where the match is weak. Size values are once, few and many counts, or a class for expanded clones, and some rows have none.

>TRBV27|-|TRBJ2-3|-
CASSLSWGGWTDTQYF
TGTGCCAGCAGTTTATCTTGGGGCGGTTGGACAGATACGCAGTATTTT
>TRBV5-6|-|TRBJ2-6|-
CASSLPGQSSGANVLTF
TGTGCCAGCAGCTTGCCAGGACAGAGCTCTGGGGCCAACGTCCTGACTTTC
>TRBV27|-|TRBJ2-7|-
CASSAPGLRSSYEQYF
TGTGCCAGCAGCGCCCCGGGACTCCGGAGCTCCTACGAGCAGTACTTC
>TRBV7-3|-|TRBJ2-1|-
CASSLASFYNEQFF
TGTGCCAGCAGCTTAGCTAGCTTCTACAATGAGCAGTTCTTC
>TRBV2|-|TRBJ2-2|-
CASLTRQTGELFF
TGTGCCAGTCTAACTCGACAGACCGGGGAGCTGTTTTTT
>TRBV27|once|TRBJ2-7|-
CASSLAGAGEQYF
TGTGCCAGCAGTTTGGCAGGGGCAGGGGAGCAGTACTTC
>TRBV20-1|-|TRBJ2-1|-
CSASRYGGSAPYNEQFF
TGCAGTGCTAGTCGGTATGGAGGCAGCGCACCTTACAATGAGCAGTTCTTC
>TRBV18|-|TRBJ2-7|TRBD1
CASSRSQGAAYEQYF
TGTGCCAGCTCACGCTCCCAGGGGGCCGCCTACGAGCAGTACTTC
>TRBV29-1|-|TRBJ1-1|TRBD1
CSVDYRGDTEAFF
TGCAGCGTTGACTACAGGGGGGACACTGAAGCTTTCTTT
>TRBV7-2|-|TRBJ2-3|TRBD2
CASSPTSGRADTQYF
TGTGCCAGCAGCCCGACTAGCGGGAGGGCAGATACGCAGTATTTT
>TRBV24-1|-|TRBJ2-3|TRBD2
CATSDLGGREIDTQYF
TGTGCCACCAGTGATTTGGGCGGGAGAGAAATAGATACGCAGTATTTT
>TRBV6-2/TRBV6-3|-|TRBJ2-1|-
CASSNPLHEQFF
TGTGCCAGCAGTAATCCCCTTCATGAGCAGTTCTTC
>TRBV5-8|-|TRBJ2-7|TRBD2
CATELTSGAYEQYF
TGTGCCACCGAGTTGACTAGCGGTGCCTACGAGCAGTACTTC
>TRBV6-5|-|TRBJ2-7|TRBD1
CASRPGTAMQYF
TGTGCCAGCAGGCCCGGGACAGCGATGCAGTACTTC
>TRBV28|-|TRBJ2-1|-
CASSLSGSEQFF
TGTGCCAGCAGTTTATCCGGGTCTGAGCAGTTCTTC
>TRBV18|few|TRBJ1-4|-
CASSPDSLRGKLFF
TGTGCCAGCTCACCGGACAGCCTAAGGGGGAAACTGTTTTTT
>TRBV9|-|TRBJ2-1|-
CASSVDFRGGLGSNEQFF
TGTGCCAGCAGCGTAGATTTTAGGGGGGGATTGGGTAGCAATGAGCAGTTCTTC
>TRBV28|-|TRBJ2-3|TRBD2
CASSKAGGGSDTQYF
TGTGCCAGCAGTAAAGCGGGAGGCGGGTCAGATACGCAGTATTTT
>TRBV10-1|-|TRBJ1-1|TRBD1
CASSQLPGQGDMAEAFF
TGCGCCAGCAGCCAACTCCCGGGACAGGGAGATATGGCTGAAGCTTTCTTT
>TRBV3-1/TRBV3-2|-|TRBJ2-1|-
CASSHGLYNEQFF
TGTGCCAGCAGCCACGGACTGTACAATGAGCAGTTCTTC